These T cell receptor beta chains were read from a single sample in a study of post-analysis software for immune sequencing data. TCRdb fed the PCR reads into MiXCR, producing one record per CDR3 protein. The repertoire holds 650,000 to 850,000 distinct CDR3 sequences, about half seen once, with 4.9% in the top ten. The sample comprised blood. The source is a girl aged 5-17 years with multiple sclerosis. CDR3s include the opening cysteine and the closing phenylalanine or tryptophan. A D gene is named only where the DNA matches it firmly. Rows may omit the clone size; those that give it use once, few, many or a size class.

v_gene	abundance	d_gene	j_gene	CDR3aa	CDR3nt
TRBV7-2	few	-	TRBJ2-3	CASSGWSADTQYF	TGTGCCAGCAGCGGCTGGAGCGCAGATACGCAGTATTTT
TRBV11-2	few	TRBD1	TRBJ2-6	CASSLGQGGVSGANVLTF	TGTGCCAGCAGCTTGGGACAGGGCGGTGTATCTGGGGCCAACGTCCTGACTTTC
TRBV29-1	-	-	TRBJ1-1	CSVEVGGANTEAFF	TGCAGCGTTGAAGTAGGGGGAGCGAACACTGAAGCTTTCTTT
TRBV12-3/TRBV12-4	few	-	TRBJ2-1	CASTGLANEQFF	TGTGCCAGCACGGGGTTGGCCAATGAGCAGTTCTTC
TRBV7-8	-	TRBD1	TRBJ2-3	CAVRGRGPSTDTQYF	TGTGCCGTCAGGGGTAGGGGGCCTAGCACAGATACGCAGTATTTT
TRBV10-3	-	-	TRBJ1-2	CAIRENDGSGGYTF	TGTGCCATCAGGGAAAACGACGGCTCGGGTGGCTACACCTTC
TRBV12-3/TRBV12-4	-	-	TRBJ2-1	CASRFFGDNEQFF	TGTGCCAGCAGATTTTTCGGGGACAATGAGCAGTTCTTC
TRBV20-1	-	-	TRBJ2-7	CSARDPSSSSYSYEQYF	TGCAGTGCTAGAGATCCTTCAAGCAGCTCCTATTCGTACGAGCAGTACTTC
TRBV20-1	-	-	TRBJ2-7	CSARVHGQSLYEQYF	TGCAGTGCTAGAGTTCATGGGCAGAGCCTCTACGAGCAGTACTTC
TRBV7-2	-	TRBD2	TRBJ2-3	CASRSNLAGRDTQYF	TGTGCCAGCAGATCGAATCTAGCGGGGAGGGATACGCAGTATTTT
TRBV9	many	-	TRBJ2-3	CASSVAGGASTDTQYF	TGTGCCAGCAGCGTAGCAGGAGGAGCTAGCACAGATACGCAGTATTTT
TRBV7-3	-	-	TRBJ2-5	CASSETPYAETQYF	TGTGCCAGCAGCGAGACTCCTTATGCGGAGACCCAGTACTTC
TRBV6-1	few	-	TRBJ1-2	CASSAGLHNFLGYTF	TGTGCCAGCAGTGCCGGGCTCCACAACTTTCTCGGCTACACCTTC
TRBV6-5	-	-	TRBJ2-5	CASSTSTSWGETQYF	TGTGCCAGCAGTACCTCGACTAGTTGGGGTGAGACCCAGTACTTC
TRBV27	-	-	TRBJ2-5	CASSRGGNLETQYF	TGTGCCAGCAGTCGAGGGGGGAACTTGGAGACCCAGTACTTC
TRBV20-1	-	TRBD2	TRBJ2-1	CSARPGLAGGGLYNEQFF	TGCAGTGCCCGGCCGGGACTAGCGGGAGGGGGCCTCTACAATGAGCAGTTCTTC
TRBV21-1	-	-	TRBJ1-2	CASSRTGKECGYTF	TGTGCCAGCAGCAGGACAGGGAAGGAATGTGGCTACACCTTC
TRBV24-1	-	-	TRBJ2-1	CATSDGDGQHNEQFF	TGTGCCACCAGTGATGGGGACGGGCAGCACAATGAGCAGTTCTTC
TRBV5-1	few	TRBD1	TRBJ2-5	CASSVGQATGTQYF	TGCGCCAGCAGCGTAGGACAGGCCACCGGGACCCAGTACTTC
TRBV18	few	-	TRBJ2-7	CASSREFEQYF	TGTGCCAGTTCTCGGGAGTTCGAGCAGTACTTC
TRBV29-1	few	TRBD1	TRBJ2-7	CSAAGDRAAEQYF	TGCAGCGCCGCGGGGGACAGGGCGGCCGAGCAGTACTTC
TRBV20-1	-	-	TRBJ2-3	CSARVLDDTQYF	TGCAGTGCTAGAGTGTTGGATGATACGCAGTATTTT
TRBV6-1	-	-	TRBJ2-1	CASKFDWGFEQFF	TGTGCCAGCAAATTTGATTGGGGGTTCGAGCAGTTCTTC
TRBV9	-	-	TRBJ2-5	CASSVAIGQETQYF	TGTGCCAGCAGCGTAGCTATCGGACAAGAGACCCAGTACTTC
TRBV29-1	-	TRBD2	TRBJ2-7	CSARSGRAVHEQYF	TGCAGCGCACGTAGCGGGAGGGCCGTACACGAGCAGTACTTC
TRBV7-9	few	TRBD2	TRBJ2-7	CASSTAGSYEQYF	TGTGCCAGCAGCACAGCGGGGTCCTACGAGCAGTACTTC
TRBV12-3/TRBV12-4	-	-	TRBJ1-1	CASQGQGNTEAFF	TGTGCCAGCCAGGGCCAGGGGAACACTGAAGCTTTCTTT
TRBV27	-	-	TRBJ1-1	CASSQDWTGTEAFF	TGTGCCAGCAGCCAGGACTGGACCGGCACTGAAGCTTTCTTT
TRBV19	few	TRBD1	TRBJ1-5	CASRGQGASQPQHF	TGTGCCAGTAGGGGACAGGGGGCGAGTCAGCCCCAGCATTTT
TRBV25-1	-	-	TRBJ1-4	CAGSEGGGTGEKLFF	TGTGCCGGCAGCGAAGGAGGAGGGACGGGTGAAAAACTGTTTTTT
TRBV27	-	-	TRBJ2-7	CASSFKAHKGHEQYF	TGTGCCAGCAGTTTTAAGGCTCATAAGGGCCACGAGCAGTACTTC
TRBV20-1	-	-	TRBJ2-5	CSARVEVRRAEETQYF	TGCAGTGCTAGAGTAGAAGTTCGGAGGGCCGAGGAGACCCAGTACTTC
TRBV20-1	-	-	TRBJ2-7	CSPSVWGFVSEQYF	TGCAGTCCTAGCGTATGGGGATTCGTTAGCGAGCAGTACTTC
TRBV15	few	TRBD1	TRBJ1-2	CATSNPGQNYGYTF	TGTGCCACCAGCAATCCGGGACAGAACTATGGCTACACCTTC
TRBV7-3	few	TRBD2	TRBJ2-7	CASSLGPTSGSYEQYF	TGTGCCAGCAGCTTAGGGCCGACTAGCGGCTCCTACGAGCAGTACTTC
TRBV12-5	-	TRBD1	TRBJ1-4	CASGLVLGTGTDEKLFF	TGTGCTAGTGGTTTGGTACTAGGGACAGGGACGGATGAAAAACTGTTTTTT
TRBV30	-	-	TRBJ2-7	CAWSVSGGFSEQYF	TGTGCCTGGAGTGTTTCAGGTGGCTTCTCCGAGCAGTACTTC
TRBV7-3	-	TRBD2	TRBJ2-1	CASSNPAGDYNEQFF	TGTGCCAGCAGCAACCCAGCGGGAGACTACAATGAGCAGTTCTTC
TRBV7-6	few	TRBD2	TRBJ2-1	CASSFRRVGSGSGEQFF	TGTGCCAGCAGCTTCCGTCGGGTAGGTAGCGGGAGCGGAGAGCAGTTCTTC
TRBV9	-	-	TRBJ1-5	CASSAEAAINQPQHF	TGTGCCAGCAGCGCCGAGGCGGCCATAAATCAGCCCCAGCATTTT
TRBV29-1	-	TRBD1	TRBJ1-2	CSVEVGLRQGYGYTF	TGCAGCGTTGAAGTTGGTTTGAGACAGGGTTATGGCTACACCTTC
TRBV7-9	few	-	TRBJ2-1	CASSPGPSDEQFF	TGTGCCAGCAGCCCAGGACCCTCCGATGAGCAGTTCTTC
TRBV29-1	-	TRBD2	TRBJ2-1	CSVIGTSGSSYNEQFF	TGCAGCGTGATCGGGACTAGCGGGAGCTCCTACAATGAGCAGTTCTTC
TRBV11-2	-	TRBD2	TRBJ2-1	CASSLGVAGVTNEQFF	TGTGCCAGCAGCTTAGGGGTAGCGGGAGTAACCAATGAGCAGTTCTTC
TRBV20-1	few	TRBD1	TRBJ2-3	CSAPRTGAKYDTQYF	TGCAGTGCTCCTCGGACAGGGGCGAAGTACGATACGCAGTATTTT
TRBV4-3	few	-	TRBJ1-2	CASSQGWAAGDDGYTF	TGCGCCAGCAGCCAGGGATGGGCAGCCGGGGATGATGGCTACACCTTC
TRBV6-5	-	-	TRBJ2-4	CATPDLGPGIQYF	TGTGCCACCCCGGACCTAGGTCCGGGCATTCAGTACTTC
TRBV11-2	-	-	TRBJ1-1	CASSPSLGTEAFF	TGTGCCAGCAGCCCAAGCCTGGGGACTGAAGCTTTCTTT